This T cell receptor (beta chain) was recorded in a study of CD8 T cell repertoires and HIV-1 epitope variants. V lost 6 bases and J 6 bases, leaving 18 bases between the germline ends. Per germline, CDR1 MNHEY and CDR2 SMNVEV (reference sequence). CDR3 length: 15 residues. The assay was immunoSEQ multiplex PCR, and TCRdb's table has in-frame clones only and misses some. Of around 2,000 clones in the sample, over 55% were seen once. Of note for this clone: Its antigen remains unknown.

Material for sequencing was cultured CD8+ T cells derived from PBMCs. The receptor was isolated from a male donor with HIV. The chain joins TRBV27 to TRBJ1-5; unclear D gene. The CDR3 reads CASSQNPGGRQPQHF. The CDR3 DNA is TGTGCCAGCAGCCAAAATCCGGGAGGGCGTCAGCCCCAGCATTTT.